Below, 27 T cell receptor beta chains from the same sample are listed, as sequenced in a study of EBV T-cell therapy then PD-1 blockade in nasopharyngeal carcinoma. Only in-frame clones appear in the TCRdb table, and some are missing; sequencing was by immunoSEQ multiplex PCR. The profile shows over 20,000 clones, 80% to 90% of them singletons. These receptors are not linked to any known antigen. As for time point: 266 days after commencement of treatment, after nivolumab therapy. Treatment here: AdE1-LMPpoly-expanded autologous EBV-specific T-cell therapy followed by anti-PD-1 nivolumab. The source material was CD8+ T cells from blood, sampled between days 200 and 300 from a patient whose treatment included autologous EBV-specific T cells and nivolumab. Receptors originate from a man aged 35-49 years with nasopharyngeal carcinoma.

This clone was counted only a few times. This chain joins TRBV4-2 and TRBJ2-5; D not certain. V was pared by 1 base and J by 5 bases, with 11 bases between. The CDR3 contains 14 residues. Germline assignment: CDR1 LGHNA and CDR2 YNFKEQ. The CDR3 coding sequence is TGTGCCAGCAGCCAAGTTGGGGTCGGGGAGACCCAGTACTTC. This gives the protein CASSQVGVGETQYF.

This clone was recorded only once. The rearrangement uses TRBV27 and TRBJ1-2; no firm D call. V was trimmed by 0 bases and J by 7 bases, leaving 6 bases between them. Germline-derived CDR1 and CDR2 are MNHEY and SMNVEV (reference sequence). The CDR3 spans 12 residues. The CDR3 spells CASSLSGSGYTF. As DNA, the CDR3 is TGTGCCAGCAGTTTATCAGGCTCTGGCTACACCTTC.

This sequence joins TRBV10-3 and TRBJ2-1; no firm D call. Between the trimmed V and J ends, which lost 8 bases and 7 bases, there was a span of 12 bases. This CDR3 comprises 12 residues. CDR1 and CDR2 (germline): ENHRY, SYGVKD. The CDR3 protein is CAIRPNSNEQFF. CDR3 nucleotides: TGTGCCATCCGCCCTAATAGTAATGAGCAGTTCTTC.

The J gene is TRBJ2-3, the V gene TRBV7-3, with 12 bases aligning to TRBD2. V lost 6 bases to trimming and J lost 6 bases; unmatched junction nucleotides: 4. CDR1 and CDR2 from the germline V gene are SGHTA and FQGTGA. There are 14 residues in the CDR3. In DNA, the CDR3 is TGTGCCAGCAGTACTAGCGGGGGGATGGATACGCAGTATTTT. This codes for CASSTSGGMDTQYF.

J is TRBJ2-2 and V is TRBV4-3; 9 positions agree with TRBD1. Trimming took 0 bases from V and 7 from J; bases not matched to a gene: 6. The germline CDR1 and CDR2 sequences are LGHNA and YSLEER. CDR3 length: 16 residues. The chain's CDR3 is CASSQEEGQGIGELFF. The CDR3 nucleotides read TGCGCCAGCAGCCAAGAAGAGGGACAGGGAATCGGGGAGCTGTTTTTT.

The V and J genes are TRBV7-9 and TRBJ1-2; TRBD1 might be the D (6 bases). CDR3 length: 15 residues. CDR1 is SEHNR, CDR2 FQNEAQ, per germline (reference sequence). V was trimmed by 3 bases and J by 5 bases, leaving 16 bases between them. Written as DNA, the CDR3 is TGTGCCAGCAGCTTTAGCGGGGGCGCTAGGTATGGCTACACCTTC. Residues: CASSFSGGARYGYTF.

This clone was recorded many times. J is TRBJ1-5 and V is TRBV19; D is undetermined. The germline V and J ends were trimmed by 5 bases and 7 bases, with 12 bases remaining between them. Looked up from germline, CDR1 is LNHDA and CDR2 is SQIVND (reference sequence). This CDR3 region has 13 residues. The CDR3 loop reads CASSAHSGQPQHF. In nucleotides, the CDR3 is TGTGCCAGTAGTGCTCACAGCGGCCAGCCCCAGCATTTT.

This clone occurred once. The chain uses TRBV27 and TRBJ1-6; the match to TRBD1 covers 9 bases. Germline V CDR1 and CDR2: MNHEY, SMNVEV (reference sequence). The CDR3 has 17 residues. The trim removed 5 bases at V and 4 bases at J, leaving 9 bases unmatched. CDR3 coding DNA: TGTGCCAGCAGTATGCGGACAGGGGACCGTTATAATTCACCCCTCCACTTT. This encodes CASSMRTGDRYNSPLHF.

The gene calls are TRBV30 and TRBJ1-2; 8 bases agree with TRBD1. Germline CDR1 reads GTSNPN; CDR2 reads SVGIG (reference sequence). This CDR3 spans 14 amino acids. V lost 3 bases and J lost 7; bases outside the gene matches: 10. This CDR3 is CAWSLGQGARGYTF. The CDR3 nucleotides read TGTGCCTGGAGCCTAGGGCAGGGGGCGCGTGGCTACACCTTC.

The chain has TRBV6-2 or TRBV6-3 and TRBJ2-7; a possible D gene is TRBD1 (8 bases). Germline V CDR1 and CDR2: MNHEY, SVGEGT. V lost 0 bases and J lost 6, with 15 bases in between. The CDR3 extends over 15 amino acids. The CDR3: CASSYSTGEGSEQYF. CDR3 nucleotide sequence: TGTGCCAGCAGTTACTCGACAGGGGAGGGGAGCGAGCAGTACTTC.

The V call is TRBV4-2, the J call TRBJ2-1; the D is unclear. Trimming took off 3 bases at V and 7 bases at J, with 13 bases between the two ends. The CDR3 extends over 14 amino acids. Per germline, CDR1 LGHNA and CDR2 YNFKEQ. The CDR3 sequence: CASSQHTELNEQFF. The DNA for the CDR3 is TGTGCCAGCAGCCAGCACACGGAGTTGAATGAGCAGTTCTTC.

This clone has a handful of counts. In DNA, the CDR3 is TGTGCCAGCAGGATATCGACAGGGTGGACTGAAGCTTTCTTT. Its protein product is CASRISTGWTEAFF. V usage is TRBV28 and J usage is TRBJ1-1, with 7 bases fitting TRBD1. The CDR3 has 14 residues. V shed 6 bases, J shed 5 bases, and the junction held 9 bases outside the gene matches. Germline assignment: CDR1 MDHEN and CDR2 SYDVKM.

The chain is built from TRBV20-1 and TRBJ2-7; D uncertain. Trimming shortened V by 2 bases and J by 3 bases, and 5 bases separated the two germline ends. The CDR3 has 11 residues. Germline V gene lookup returns CDR1 DFQATT and CDR2 SNEGSKA (reference sequence). This CDR3 is CSARRHYEQYF. The CDR3 DNA reads TGCAGTGCTAGACGTCACTACGAGCAGTACTTC.

This clone has more than one count but fewer than ten. The chain couples TRBV15 to TRBJ2-3; the match to TRBD1 covers 10 bases. Trimming removed 5 bases from V and 3 bases from J; junction bases left unmatched: 8. This CDR3 has 16 residues. Germline loops: CDR1 LNHNV, CDR2 YYDKDF (reference sequence). CDR3 region: CATSADPGQGTDTQYF. In DNA, the CDR3 is TGTGCCACCAGCGCCGATCCGGGACAGGGGACAGATACGCAGTATTTT. The full variable domain, completed using reference TRBV15 and TRBJ2-3, is DAMVIQNPRYQVTQFGKPVTLSCSQTLNHNVMYWYQQKSSQAPKLLFHYYDKDFNNEADTPDNFQSRRPNTSFCFLDIRSPGLGDTAMYLCATSADPGQGTDTQYFGPGTRLTVL.

This chain connects TRBV1 to TRBJ2-3; the DNA was not used to check the table's D call, TRBD2. TRBV1 is noted as a pseudogene. CDR3 length: 19 residues. CDR3 amino acids: CTSSHPLREAGGLTDTQYF. The CDR3 DNA is TGCACCAGCAGCCATCCCCTCCGGGAAGCGGGGGGGCTAACAGATACGCAGTATTTT.

This clone was detected once. V usage is TRBV7-2 and J usage is TRBJ2-1, with D maybe TRBD1 (6 bases). Trimming stripped 1 base from V and 1 base from J, with 8 bases between. CDR1 and CDR2 (germline): SGHTA, FQGNSA. The CDR3 spans 15 residues. CDR3 protein: CASSLGQGSYNEQFF. DNA for the CDR3: TGTGCCAGCAGCTTAGGGCAGGGGTCCTACAATGAGCAGTTCTTC.

This clone was seen only a few times. The chain couples TRBV19 to TRBJ1-5; D unresolved. CDR1 is LNHDA, CDR2 SQIVND, per germline (reference sequence). The ends were cut back, 6 bases at V and 2 bases at J, with 14 bases in the middle. The CDR3 runs 15 residues. The CDR3 reads CASRALWGGNQPQHF. The CDR3 DNA reads as TGTGCCAGTAGGGCCCTTTGGGGAGGCAATCAGCCCCAGCATTTT.

The chain carries TRBV2 and TRBJ1-2, with 9 bases identical to TRBD1. The V segment lost 8 bases and the J segment 3 bases; nucleotides outside the gene matches: 4. In germline, CDR1 is SNHLY, CDR2 FYNNEI. The CDR3 is 13 residues long. CDR3 in DNA: TGTGCCAGCGGACGACAGGGGGACTATGGCTACACCTTC. Translating gives CASGRQGDYGYTF.

This clone appeared a few times. The genes are TRBV6-2 or TRBV6-3 and TRBJ1-6; no reliable D call. V dropped 5 bases and J dropped 12 bases, with 8 bases sitting between them. The CDR3 covers 11 residues. Germline V gene lookup returns CDR1 MNHEY and CDR2 SVGEGT. CDR3 region: CASSLNGPLHF. The CDR3 DNA sequence: TGTGCCAGCAGTCTTAATGGACCCCTCCACTTT.

This chain connects TRBV5-4 to TRBJ2-7; no firm D call. This CDR3 contains 14 residues. CDR1 is SGHNT and CDR2 is YYREEE in the germline V gene (reference sequence). V lost 2 bases and J lost 0, with 9 bases in between. In DNA form, the CDR3 reads TGTGCCAGCAGCTTTGGGTCGTTCTCCTACGAGCAGTACTTC. Translating it yields CASSFGSFSYEQYF.

V is TRBV2 and J is TRBJ2-5; 10 bases align to TRBD2. Germline assignment: CDR1 SNHLY and CDR2 FYNNEI. The CDR3 length is 18 residues. J gave up 5 bases and V 7 bases, and 19 bases lay outside the gene matches. In nucleotides, the CDR3 is TGTGCCAGCAAAGCGGGGGGGTTTAAAACGGGTTTAGACGAGACCCAGTACTTC. It translates to CASKAGGFKTGLDETQYF.

The chain carries TRBV13 and TRBJ2-5, with D perhaps given as TRBD1 or TRBD2 (7 bases each). The CDR3 consists of 16 residues. Germline V gene data show CDR1 as PRHDT and CDR2 as FYEKMQ (reference sequence). V was shortened by 3 bases and J by 1 base, with 15 bases between the two germline ends. The CDR3 DNA follows: TGTGCCAGCAGCTTCCTAGACAGGGAGGGCCAAGAGACCCAGTACTTC. Protein sequence: CASSFLDREGQETQYF.

V gene TRBV6-4 combines with J gene TRBJ1-6, with D possibly TRBD1 on 5 matching bases. Per germline, CDR1 MRHNA and CDR2 SNTAGT. The germline V and J ends were trimmed by 6 bases and 3 bases, with 6 bases remaining between them. The CDR3 extends over 13 amino acids. CDR3: CASRDNYNSPLHF. The DNA of the CDR3 is TGTGCCAGCAGGGACAACTATAATTCACCCCTCCACTTT.

The gene calls are TRBV5-4 and TRBJ1-6; TRBD1 agrees at 10 bases. The CDR3 runs to 14 residues. V trimming: 3 bases; J trimming: 9 bases; junction bases outside the gene matches: 3. Germline CDR1 reads SGHNT; CDR2 reads YYREEE (reference sequence). CDR3 in DNA: TGTGCCAGCAGCTCCCGGGACAGGGGTTCACCCCTCCACTTT. Its translation: CASSSRDRGSPLHF.

This chain uses TRBV6-5 with TRBJ2-5, with D unclear. Germline loops: CDR1 MNHEY, CDR2 SVGAGI. V was cut by 0 bases and J by 3 bases, with 8 bases left in between. The CDR3 runs to 14 residues. The CDR3 bases are TGTGCCAGCAGTTACTCGGGAATGGAAGAGACCCAGTACTTC. It yields the protein CASSYSGMEETQYF.

This clone was observed a single time. The V gene is TRBV5-1, the J gene TRBJ2-1; unclear D gene. Trimming removed 3 bases at V and 5 bases at J, with 6 bases between. The CDR3 has 12 amino acids. CDR1 is SGHRS, CDR2 YFSETQ, per germline. CDR3 residues: CASSWENNEQFF. The CDR3 DNA sequence: TGCGCCAGCAGCTGGGAAAACAATGAGCAGTTCTTC. The whole variable domain, remainder taken from reference TRBV5-1 and TRBJ2-1, is KAGVTQTPRYLIKTRGQQVTLSCSPISGHRSVSWYQQTPGQGLQFLFEYFSETQRNKGNFPGRFSGRQFSNSRSEMNVSTLELGDSALYLCASSWENNEQFFGPGTRLTVL.

This clone was detected once. This rearrangement joins TRBV6-4 to TRBJ2-2, with D hard to call. The CDR3 has 13 amino acids. The V gene lost 8 bases and the J gene lost 5 bases, with 12 bases spanning the gap. CDR1 and CDR2 (germline): MRHNA, SNTAGT. The CDR3 region is CASGRAETGELFF. CDR3 in DNA: TGTGCCAGCGGAAGGGCCGAAACCGGGGAGCTGTTTTTT.